Shown below are 24 T cell receptor beta chains from a single sample sequenced in a study of identical twins. One entry per CDR3 protein, called by TCRdb with MiXCR from the 5' RACE reads. The sample consists of about 520,000 distinct CDR3 sequences, less than 25% of them appearing once. These sequences were also reported in another study, on T cells expressing NK-cell markers.

Specimen: CD4+ T cells sorted from blood. These receptors were obtained from a woman aged 18 to 35 in good health.

This chain uses TRBV6-1 with TRBJ2-3; TRBD1 aligns across 10 bases. This CDR3 has 16 residues. V lost 5 bases, J lost 5 bases, and 10 bases stayed unmatched. CDR1 MNHNS and CDR2 SASEGT come from the germline V gene. In DNA, the CDR3 is TGTGCCAGCAGTCTCCGGGACAGGGGAAGGAGAGATACGCAGTATTTT. The encoded protein is CASSLRDRGRRDTQYF.

V and J are TRBV5-1 and TRBJ2-3; D is unresolved. The CDR3 is made up of 15 amino acids. Trimming shortened V by 0 bases and J by 0 bases, and 8 bases separated the two germline ends. The V gene's germline CDR1 is SGHRS and CDR2 YFSETQ. The CDR3 DNA reads as TGCGCCAGCAGCTTGGTCCCGCAGAGCACAGATACGCAGTATTTT. Protein sequence: CASSLVPQSTDTQYF.

This clonotype occurred a few times. V is TRBV7-2 and J is TRBJ1-1; D call uncertain. Looked up from germline, CDR1 is SGHTA and CDR2 is FQGNSA. This CDR3 is 15 amino acids long. The germline V and J ends were trimmed by 1 base and 1 base, with 10 bases remaining between them. The CDR3 region has the DNA TGTGCCAGCAGCTTAGAGAGATTCCCGAACACTGAAGCTTTCTTT. Translated: CASSLERFPNTEAFF.

This clonotype was counted a few times. The chain combines TRBV20-1 with TRBJ1-2; 10 nucleotides line up with TRBD1. Germline CDR1 DFQATT, CDR2 SNEGSKA (reference sequence). The CDR3 extends over 15 amino acids. V dropped 3 bases and J dropped 6; count of bases not matched to a gene: 10. This CDR3 reads CSASLWGQGHHGYTF. The DNA for the CDR3 is TGCAGTGCTAGCCTCTGGGGACAGGGGCATCATGGCTACACCTTC.

The V gene is TRBV7-9, the J gene TRBJ1-4; D perhaps matches TRBD1 (5 bases). Germline V CDR1 and CDR2: SEHNR, FQNEAQ (reference sequence). Trimming removed 4 bases from V and 6 bases from J, with 12 bases in between. CDR3 length equals 14 residues. DNA of the CDR3: TGTGCCAGCAGCTACCCGGGGGACTATGAAAAACTGTTTTTT. This translates into CASSYPGDYEKLFF.

V gene TRBV5-1 combines with J gene TRBJ1-1; the match to TRBD1 covers 9 bases. Germline V CDR1 and CDR2: SGHRS, YFSETQ. The CDR3 consists of 16 residues. The trim removed 0 bases at V and 5 bases at J, leaving 8 bases unmatched. This chain's CDR3 is CASSLEGQGLRTEAFF. The DNA of the CDR3 is TGCGCCAGCAGCTTGGAGGGACAGGGATTGAGAACTGAAGCTTTCTTT.

The V gene is TRBV7-9, the J gene TRBJ1-2, with TRBD1 as a possible D gene (6 bases). With 4 bases removed from V and 5 bases from J, the gap between germline ends came to 11 bases. The CDR3 spans 13 residues. Germline V CDR1 and CDR2: SEHNR, FQNEAQ (reference sequence). The CDR3 here is CASSSPGAYGYTF. CDR3 sequence (DNA): TGTGCCAGCAGCTCCCCAGGGGCATATGGCTACACCTTC.

This chain links TRBV6-2 or TRBV6-3 with TRBJ2-7; 7 nucleotides align to TRBD2. V lost 8 bases to trimming and J lost 3 bases; unmatched junction nucleotides: 4. Per the germline V gene, CDR1 is MNHEY and CDR2 is SVGEGT. The CDR3 is 12 residues long. The CDR3 coding sequence is TGTGCCAGCGGGGACTACCACTACGAGCAGTACTTC. It yields the protein CASGDYHYEQYF.

The chain is built from TRBV27 and TRBJ2-7; 8 bases map to TRBD1. The CDR3 sequence is 14 residues long. Germline values: CDR1 MNHEY, CDR2 SMNVEV (reference sequence). V lost 3 bases and J lost 2; bases outside the gene matches: 3. The CDR3 DNA is TGTGCCAGCAGTTTCCAACAGGGGGCCTACGAGCAGTACTTC. The encoded protein is CASSFQQGAYEQYF.

The chain is built from TRBV6-5 and TRBJ1-1; 10 positions agree with TRBD1. Germline CDR1 reads MNHEY; CDR2 reads SVGAGI. The CDR3 covers 15 residues. The V and J ends lost 0 bases and 6 bases, in that order; junction bases with no gene match: 4. The CDR3 region has the DNA TGTGCCAGCAGTTACTCGATTGGGACAGGGGCTGAAGCTTTCTTT. This sequence encodes CASSYSIGTGAEAFF.

The chain links TRBV6-1 to TRBJ2-7; unclear D gene. The CDR3 consists of 13 residues. Trimming stripped 3 bases from V and 1 base from J, with 7 bases between. Germline values: CDR1 MNHNS, CDR2 SASEGT. Written as DNA, the CDR3 is TGTGCCAGCAGTGAGTTGAGTTCCTACGAGCAGTACTTC. Its protein product is CASSELSSYEQYF.

This clonotype has at least ten counts. The chain has TRBV5-1 and TRBJ1-1; a possible D gene is TRBD1 (6 bases). The V gene lost 2 bases and the J gene lost 4 bases, with 12 bases spanning the gap. The germline gives CDR1 SGHRS, CDR2 YFSETQ. CDR3 length equals 14 residues. CDR3 protein: CASSLQGLGTEAFF. CDR3 nucleotide sequence: TGCGCCAGCAGCTTACAGGGCTTAGGCACTGAAGCTTTCTTT.

This chain joins TRBV12-3 or TRBV12-4 and TRBJ1-5; maybe TRBD1 (5 bases). This CDR3 spans 18 amino acids. Trimming removed 1 base at V and 4 bases at J, with 20 bases between. The CDR3 here is CASSLGDRTKGRNQPQHF. The CDR3 DNA sequence: TGTGCCAGCAGTTTAGGGGATAGGACAAAGGGAAGAAATCAGCCCCAGCATTTT.

The chain combines TRBV5-4 with TRBJ2-1, with 16 bases aligning to TRBD2. There are 17 residues in the CDR3. Germline loops: CDR1 SGHNT, CDR2 YYREEE (reference sequence). The junction had 5 bases not matched to a gene; V was cut back by 4 bases and J by 4 bases. CDR3: CASSPGTSGRGYNEQFF. In nucleotides, the CDR3 is TGTGCCAGCAGCCCCGGGACTAGCGGGAGGGGATACAATGAGCAGTTCTTC.

V and J are TRBV21-1 and TRBJ1-1; the table calls TRBD1, which could not be checked here. TRBV21-1 is given as a pseudogene. The CDR3 is 13 amino acids. CDR3 coding DNA: TGTGCCAGCATGGAGGTGGGGGAATCTGAAGCTTTCTTT. Translation gives CASMEVGESEAFF.

This clonotype was seen a few times. The chain is built from TRBV5-1 and TRBJ2-3; 13 positions agree with TRBD2. The CDR3 runs 17 residues. V lost 2 bases to trimming and J lost 2 bases; unmatched junction nucleotides: 5. Per the germline V gene, CDR1 is SGHRS and CDR2 is YFSETQ. This CDR3 reads CASSFGTSGAHTDTQYF. CDR3 sequence (DNA): TGCGCCAGCAGCTTCGGGACTAGCGGGGCTCACACAGATACGCAGTATTTT.

This clonotype has only a few counts. The V and J genes are TRBV20-1 and TRBJ1-1; 8 bases are a match to TRBD1. CDR1 and CDR2 (germline): DFQATT, SNEGSKA (reference sequence). V shed 6 bases and J 4 bases; nucleotides not matched to a gene: 10. The CDR3 sequence is 14 residues long. The CDR3 DNA is TGCAGTGCCCCCCGCCCCACAGGGGGCACTGAAGCTTTCTTT. Its protein product is CSAPRPTGGTEAFF.

This sequence joins TRBV6-1 and TRBJ2-3; TRBD2 matches at 8 bases. Germline V gives CDR1 MNHNS, CDR2 SASEGT. Losses at the gene ends were 6 bases for V and 1 base for J; bases not matched to a gene: 6. The CDR3 spans 15 residues. This CDR3 reads CASRATSGGTDTQYF. The DNA for the CDR3 is TGTGCCAGCAGAGCCACTAGCGGAGGCACAGATACGCAGTATTTT.

This clonotype was observed a few times. This rearrangement joins TRBV12-3 or TRBV12-4 to TRBJ1-2; D remains ambiguous. The V gene lost 3 bases and the J gene lost 8 bases, with 13 bases spanning the gap. This CDR3 has 13 residues. The CDR3 bases are TGTGCCAGCAGTTTTATGTCCACGACCGGCTACACCTTC. It encodes CASSFMSTTGYTF.

The chain carries TRBV9 and TRBJ2-7, with unresolved D. V lost 0 bases, J lost 6 bases, and 10 bases lay in between. The CDR3 spans 13 residues. CDR1 and CDR2 (germline): SGDLS, YYNGEE. CDR3 residues: CASSVDLTGEQYF. For the CDR3, the DNA is TGTGCCAGCAGCGTAGATTTGACGGGCGAGCAGTACTTC.

The chain couples TRBV12-3 or TRBV12-4 to TRBJ2-2; a possible D gene is TRBD1 (7 bases). This CDR3 has 14 amino acids. V was shortened by 6 bases and J by 3 bases, with 11 bases between the two germline ends. The CDR3 region is CASSDREDTGELFF. Here the CDR3 DNA reads TGTGCCAGCAGCGACAGGGAGGACACCGGGGAGCTGTTTTTT.

This sequence joins TRBV10-3 and TRBJ2-3; the D gene could be TRBD1 or TRBD2 (6 bases each). From germline, CDR1 is ENHRY and CDR2 SYGVKD. The CDR3 runs to 16 residues. Trimming cost V 6 bases and J 3 bases, with 19 bases left between them. Here the CDR3 DNA reads TGTGCCATCAGGAAAAGACTAGGGGGTGATACAGATACGCAGTATTTT. It translates to CAIRKRLGGDTDTQYF.

This clonotype was recorded many times. V and J are TRBV5-8 and TRBJ2-3; a weak D match, TRBD2 (5 bases). The CDR3 contains 16 residues. Germline V CDR1 and CDR2: SGHTS, YDEGEE. Trimming took off 0 bases at V and 2 bases at J, with 13 bases between the two ends. CDR3 coding DNA: TGTGCCAGCAGCTTGGGACTATCGAGCCTCACAGATACGCAGTATTTT. As protein: CASSLGLSSLTDTQYF.

This clonotype was counted between two and nine times. The V gene is TRBV7-9, the J gene TRBJ1-2; D is uncertain. V gave up 0 bases and J gave up 6 bases, with 2 bases separating them. From germline, CDR1 is SEHNR and CDR2 FQNEAQ (reference sequence). The CDR3 runs to 11 residues. CDR3 coding DNA: TGTGCCAGCAGCTTAGCGGATGGCTACACCTTC. It yields the protein CASSLADGYTF.